This T cell receptor (beta chain) emerged from a study of CD8 T cells in Susac syndrome. General study findings and limits: The authors acknowledged that their TCR sequencing and HLA analysis involved a relatively small number of individuals.

Reverse transcription of about 0.5 to 1 ug RNA was carried out with random hexamers. With immunoSEQ multiplex PCR, TCR beta CDR3 was amplified across 54 Vbeta and 13 Jbeta. Using its own MiXCR run on the immunoSEQ multiplex PCR reads, TCRdb lists one record per CDR3 protein. The sample lists 130,000 to 150,000 distinct CDR3 sequences, 90% to 95% occurring once. Healthy donors served as the controls. They were matched for age and sex. CDR3 size: 10 residues. CDR1 and CDR2 from the germline V gene are SQVTM and ANQGSEA. Trimming removed 4 bases at V and 7 bases at J, with 8 bases between. As concerns this clonotype: The antigen is unknown.

The sequence was collected from a human donor in good health. This chain links TRBV29-1 with TRBJ2-7; D gene ambiguous. The sequenced sample was CD8+ T cells from PBMCs. CDR3 in DNA: TGCAGCGTTGTGGAGTATGAGCAGTACTTC. Protein: CSVVEYEQYF.